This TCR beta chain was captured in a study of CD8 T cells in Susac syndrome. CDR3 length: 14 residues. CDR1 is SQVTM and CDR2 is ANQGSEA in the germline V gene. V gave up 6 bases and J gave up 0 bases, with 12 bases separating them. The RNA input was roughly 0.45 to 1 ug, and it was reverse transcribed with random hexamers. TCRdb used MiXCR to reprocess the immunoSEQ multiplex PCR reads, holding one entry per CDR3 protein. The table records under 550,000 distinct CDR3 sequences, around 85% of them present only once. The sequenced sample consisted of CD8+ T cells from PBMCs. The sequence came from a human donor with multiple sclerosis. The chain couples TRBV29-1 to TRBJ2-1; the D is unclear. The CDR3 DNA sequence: TGCAGCGTGGACCACACGAGCTCCTACAATGAGCAGTTCTTC. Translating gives CSVDHTSSYNEQFF.